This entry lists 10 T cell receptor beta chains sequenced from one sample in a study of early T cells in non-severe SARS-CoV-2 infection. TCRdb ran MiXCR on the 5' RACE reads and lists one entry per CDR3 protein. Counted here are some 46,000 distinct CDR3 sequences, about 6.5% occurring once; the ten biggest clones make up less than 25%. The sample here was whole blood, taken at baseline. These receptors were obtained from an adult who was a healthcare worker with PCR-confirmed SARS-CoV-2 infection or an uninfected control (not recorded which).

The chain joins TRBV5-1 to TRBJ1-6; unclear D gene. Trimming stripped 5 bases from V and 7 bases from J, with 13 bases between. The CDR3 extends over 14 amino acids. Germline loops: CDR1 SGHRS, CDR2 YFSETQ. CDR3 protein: CASRLDIRNSPLHF. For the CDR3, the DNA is TGCGCCAGCAGACTCGACATCAGGAATTCACCCCTCCACTTT.

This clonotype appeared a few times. The CDR3, as DNA: TGTGCCACCAGCAGAGATGGGCGGGGAAGGGGAGCTTTCTTT. Protein: CATSRDGRGRGAFF. J is TRBJ1-1 and V is TRBV15, with a weak D call TRBD1 (5 bases). The V and J ends lost 0 bases and 10 bases respectively, with 15 bases between them. There are 14 residues in the CDR3. The V gene's germline CDR1 is LNHNV and CDR2 YYDKDF (reference sequence).

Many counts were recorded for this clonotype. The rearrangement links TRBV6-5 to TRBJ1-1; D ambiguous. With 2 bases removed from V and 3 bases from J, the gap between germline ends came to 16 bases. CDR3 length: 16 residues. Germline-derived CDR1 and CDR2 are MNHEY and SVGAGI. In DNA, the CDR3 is TGTGCCAGCAGTTACCGCTGGGCAGCCGAGGACACTGAAGCTTTCTTT. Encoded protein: CASSYRWAAEDTEAFF.

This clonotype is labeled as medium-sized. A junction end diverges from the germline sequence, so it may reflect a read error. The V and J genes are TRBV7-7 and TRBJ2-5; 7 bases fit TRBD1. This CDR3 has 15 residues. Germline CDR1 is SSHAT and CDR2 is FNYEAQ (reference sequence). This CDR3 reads CASSLDPGGQETQYF. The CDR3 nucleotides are TGTGCTAGCAGCTTAGACCCAGGGGGCCAAGAGACCCAGTACTTC.

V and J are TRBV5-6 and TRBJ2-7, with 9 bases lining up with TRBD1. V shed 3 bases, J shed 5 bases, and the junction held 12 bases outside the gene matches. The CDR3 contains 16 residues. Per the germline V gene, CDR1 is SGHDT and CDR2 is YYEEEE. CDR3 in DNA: TGTGCCAGCAGCTCCCCCCCGGGACAGGGCGCCCACGAGCAGTACTTC. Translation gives CASSSPPGQGAHEQYF.

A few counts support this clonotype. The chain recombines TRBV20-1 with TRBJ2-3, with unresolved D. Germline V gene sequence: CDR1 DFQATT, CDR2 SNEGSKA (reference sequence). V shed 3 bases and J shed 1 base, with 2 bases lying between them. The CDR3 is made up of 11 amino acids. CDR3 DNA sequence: TGCAGTGCTAGCGGCACAGATACGCAGTATTTT. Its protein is CSASGTDTQYF.

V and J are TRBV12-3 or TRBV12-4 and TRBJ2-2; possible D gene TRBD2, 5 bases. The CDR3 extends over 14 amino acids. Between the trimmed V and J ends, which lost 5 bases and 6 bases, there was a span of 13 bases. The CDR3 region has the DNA TGTGCCAGCAGTCGGCAGTCCGGGGCCGGGGAGCTGTTTTTT. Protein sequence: CASSRQSGAGELFF.

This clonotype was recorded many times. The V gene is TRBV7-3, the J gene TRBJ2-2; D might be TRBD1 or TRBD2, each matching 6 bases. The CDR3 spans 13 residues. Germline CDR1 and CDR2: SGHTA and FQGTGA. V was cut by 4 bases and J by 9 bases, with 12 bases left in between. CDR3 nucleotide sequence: TGTGCCAGCAGCTCAAGGGGGGCGAGGGAGCTGTTTTTT. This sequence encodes CASSSRGARELFF.

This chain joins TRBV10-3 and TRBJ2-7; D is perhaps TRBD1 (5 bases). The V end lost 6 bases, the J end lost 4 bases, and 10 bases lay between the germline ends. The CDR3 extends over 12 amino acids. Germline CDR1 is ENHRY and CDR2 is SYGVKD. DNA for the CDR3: TGTGCCATCAGGGACACTTCTTACGAGCAGTACTTC. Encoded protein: CAIRDTSYEQYF.

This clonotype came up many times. The CDR3 here is CASSLVTGNNQPQHF. DNA of the CDR3: TGTGCCAGCAGCTTAGTGACAGGAAACAATCAGCCCCAGCATTTT. This sequence joins TRBV7-8 and TRBJ1-5; TRBD1 is a possible D gene (6 bases). The CDR3 spans 15 residues. V gave up 1 base and J gave up 3 bases, with 10 bases separating them. Germline values: CDR1 SGHVS, CDR2 FQNEAQ.